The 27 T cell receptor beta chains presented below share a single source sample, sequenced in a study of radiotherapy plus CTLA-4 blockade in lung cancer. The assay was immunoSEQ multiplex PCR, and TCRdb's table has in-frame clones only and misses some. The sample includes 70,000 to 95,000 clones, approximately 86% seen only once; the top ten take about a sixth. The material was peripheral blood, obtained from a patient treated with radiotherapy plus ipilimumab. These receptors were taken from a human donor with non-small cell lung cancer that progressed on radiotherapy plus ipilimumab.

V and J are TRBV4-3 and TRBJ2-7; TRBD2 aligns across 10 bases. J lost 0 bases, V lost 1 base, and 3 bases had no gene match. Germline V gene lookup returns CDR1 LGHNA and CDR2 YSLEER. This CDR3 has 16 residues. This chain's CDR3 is CASSQGVAGGSYEQYF. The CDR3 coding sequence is TGCGCCAGCAGCCAAGGGGTAGCGGGGGGCTCCTACGAGCAGTACTTC.

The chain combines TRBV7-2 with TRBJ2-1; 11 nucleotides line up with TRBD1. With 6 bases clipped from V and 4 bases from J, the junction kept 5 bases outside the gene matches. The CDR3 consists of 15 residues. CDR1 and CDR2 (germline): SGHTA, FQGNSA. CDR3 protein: CASSTGTGGYNEQFF. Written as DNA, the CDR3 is TGTGCCAGCAGTACCGGGACAGGGGGGTACAATGAGCAGTTCTTC.

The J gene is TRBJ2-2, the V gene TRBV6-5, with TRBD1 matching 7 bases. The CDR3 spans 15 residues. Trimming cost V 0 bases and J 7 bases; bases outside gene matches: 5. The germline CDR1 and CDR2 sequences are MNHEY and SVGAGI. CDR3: CASSYSTGLVGELFF. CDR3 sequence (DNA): TGTGCCAGCAGTTACTCGACAGGGTTGGTCGGGGAGCTGTTTTTT.

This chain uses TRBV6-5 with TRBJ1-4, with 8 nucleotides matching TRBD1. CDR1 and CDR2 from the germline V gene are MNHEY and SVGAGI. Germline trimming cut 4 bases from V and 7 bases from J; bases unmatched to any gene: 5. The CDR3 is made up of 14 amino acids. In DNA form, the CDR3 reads TGTGCCAGCAGTTTTAGCAGGGGGCTTGAAAAACTGTTTTTT. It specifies CASSFSRGLEKLFF.

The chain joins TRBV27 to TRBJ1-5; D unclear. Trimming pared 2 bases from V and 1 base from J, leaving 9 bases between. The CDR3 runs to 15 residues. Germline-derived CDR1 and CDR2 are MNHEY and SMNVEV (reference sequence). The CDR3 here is CASSLSSRSNQPQHF. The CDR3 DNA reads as TGTGCCAGCAGTTTAAGCAGTAGGAGCAATCAGCCCCAGCATTTT.

The CDR3 DNA is TGTGCCAGCAGCTTACGGCCCCTCGGGGGCACTGAAGCTTTCTTT. Its protein product is CASSLRPLGGTEAFF. V usage is TRBV7-3 and J usage is TRBJ1-1, with D possibly matching TRBD1 (5 bases). CDR3 length equals 15 residues. Trimming took off 2 bases at V and 4 bases at J, with 14 bases between the two ends. Germline values: CDR1 SGHTA, CDR2 FQGTGA.

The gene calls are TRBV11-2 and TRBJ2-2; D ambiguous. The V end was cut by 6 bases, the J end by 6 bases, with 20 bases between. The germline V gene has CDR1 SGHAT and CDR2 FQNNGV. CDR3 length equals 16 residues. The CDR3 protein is CASSYPIKDSAGELFF. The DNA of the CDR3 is TGTGCCAGCAGTTACCCCATTAAGGATTCGGCCGGGGAGCTGTTTTTT.

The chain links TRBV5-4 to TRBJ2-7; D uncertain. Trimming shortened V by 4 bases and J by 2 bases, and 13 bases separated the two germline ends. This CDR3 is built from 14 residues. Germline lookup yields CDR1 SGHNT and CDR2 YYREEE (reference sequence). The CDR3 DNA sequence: TGTGCCAGCAGCCCGGATCTGGGAACCTACGAGCAGTACTTC. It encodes CASSPDLGTYEQYF.

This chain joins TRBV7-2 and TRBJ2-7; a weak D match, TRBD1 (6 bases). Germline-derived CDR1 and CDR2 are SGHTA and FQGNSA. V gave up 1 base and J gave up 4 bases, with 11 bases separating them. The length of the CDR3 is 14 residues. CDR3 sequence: CASSLVQGSYEQYF. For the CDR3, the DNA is TGTGCCAGCAGCTTAGTTCAGGGGTCGTACGAGCAGTACTTC.

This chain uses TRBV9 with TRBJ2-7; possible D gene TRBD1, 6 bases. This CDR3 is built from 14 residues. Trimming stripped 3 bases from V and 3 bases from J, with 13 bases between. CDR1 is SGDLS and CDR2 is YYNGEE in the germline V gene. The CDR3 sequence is CASSANRGGYEQYF. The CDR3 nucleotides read TGTGCCAGCAGCGCCAACAGAGGGGGCTACGAGCAGTACTTC. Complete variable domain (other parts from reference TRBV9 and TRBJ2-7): DSGVTQTPKHLITATGQRVTLRCSPRSGDLSVYWYQQSLDQGLQFLIQYYNGEERAKGNILERFSAQQFPDLHSELNLSSLELGDSALYFCASSANRGGYEQYFGPGTRLTVT.

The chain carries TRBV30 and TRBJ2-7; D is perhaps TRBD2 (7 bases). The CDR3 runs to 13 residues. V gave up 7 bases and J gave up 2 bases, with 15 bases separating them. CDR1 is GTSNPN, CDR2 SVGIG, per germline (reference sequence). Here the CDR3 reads CASGGGAAYEQYF. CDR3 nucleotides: TGTGCCTCAGGTGGGGGGGCCGCCTACGAGCAGTACTTC.

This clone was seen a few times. As DNA, the CDR3 is TGTGCCAGCAGCCCTGACGGGACAGGGCTCAATGAGCAGTTCTTC. Translation: CASSPDGTGLNEQFF. The chain links TRBV5-6 to TRBJ2-1, with 9 bases matching TRBD1. The CDR3 covers 15 residues. Germline V lookup: CDR1 SGHDT, CDR2 YYEEEE. V lost 4 bases, J lost 6 bases, and 8 bases stayed unmatched.

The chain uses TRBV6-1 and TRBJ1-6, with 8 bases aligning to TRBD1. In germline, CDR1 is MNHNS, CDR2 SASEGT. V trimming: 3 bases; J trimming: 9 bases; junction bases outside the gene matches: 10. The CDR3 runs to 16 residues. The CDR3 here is CASSDLPAGGSSPLHF. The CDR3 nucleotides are TGTGCCAGCAGTGACCTACCTGCAGGGGGCAGTTCACCCCTCCACTTT.

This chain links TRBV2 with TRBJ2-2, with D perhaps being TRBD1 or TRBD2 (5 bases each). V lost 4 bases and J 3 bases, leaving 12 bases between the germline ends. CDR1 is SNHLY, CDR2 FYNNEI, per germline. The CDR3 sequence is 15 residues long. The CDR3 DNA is TGTGCCAGCAGTGCGGGACGGACCTACACCGGGGAGCTGTTTTTT. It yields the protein CASSAGRTYTGELFF.

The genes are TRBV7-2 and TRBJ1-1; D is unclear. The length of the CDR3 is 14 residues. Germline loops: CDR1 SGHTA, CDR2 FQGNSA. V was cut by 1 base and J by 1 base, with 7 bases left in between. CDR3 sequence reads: CASSLVAGNTEAFF. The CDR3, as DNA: TGTGCCAGCAGCTTAGTGGCGGGGAACACTGAAGCTTTCTTT.

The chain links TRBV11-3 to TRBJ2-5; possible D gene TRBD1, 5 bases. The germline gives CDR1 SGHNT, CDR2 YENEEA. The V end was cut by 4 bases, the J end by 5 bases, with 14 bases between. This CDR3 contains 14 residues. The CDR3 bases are TGTGCCAGCAGCTCGGGCCTAGGGGTTGAGACCCAGTACTTC. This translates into CASSSGLGVETQYF.

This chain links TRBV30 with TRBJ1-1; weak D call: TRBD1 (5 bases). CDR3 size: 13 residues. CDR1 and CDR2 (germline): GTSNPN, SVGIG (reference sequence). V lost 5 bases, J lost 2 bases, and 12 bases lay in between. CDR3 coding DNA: TGTGCCTGGGTTAGGAGGGGTAACACTGAAGCTTTCTTT. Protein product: CAWVRRGNTEAFF.

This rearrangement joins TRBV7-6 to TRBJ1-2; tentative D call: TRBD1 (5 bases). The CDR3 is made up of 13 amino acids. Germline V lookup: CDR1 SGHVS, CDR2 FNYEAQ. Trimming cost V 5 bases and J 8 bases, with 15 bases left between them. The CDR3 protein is CASSPIQGNGYTF. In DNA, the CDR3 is TGTGCCAGCAGCCCTATCCAGGGAAACGGCTACACCTTC.

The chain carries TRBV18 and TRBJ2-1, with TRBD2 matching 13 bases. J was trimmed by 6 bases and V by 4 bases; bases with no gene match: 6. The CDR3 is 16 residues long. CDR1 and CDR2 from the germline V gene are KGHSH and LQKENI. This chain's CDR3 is CASSLSGTSGANEQFF. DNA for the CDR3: TGTGCCAGCTCACTTTCCGGGACTAGCGGGGCCAATGAGCAGTTCTTC.

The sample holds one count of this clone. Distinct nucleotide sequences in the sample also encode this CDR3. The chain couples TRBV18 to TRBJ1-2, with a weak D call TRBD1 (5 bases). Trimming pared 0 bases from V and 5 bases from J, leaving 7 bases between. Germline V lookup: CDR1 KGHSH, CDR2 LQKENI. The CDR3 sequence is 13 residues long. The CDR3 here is CASSPPGAYGYTF. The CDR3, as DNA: TGTGCCAGCTCACCACCAGGGGCTTATGGCTACACCTTC.

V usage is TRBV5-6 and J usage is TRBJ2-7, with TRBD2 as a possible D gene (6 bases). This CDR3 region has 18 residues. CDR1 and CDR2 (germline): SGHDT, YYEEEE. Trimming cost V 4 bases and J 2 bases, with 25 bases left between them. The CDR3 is CASSPAKPGAIRPYEQYF. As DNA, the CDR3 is TGTGCCAGCAGCCCCGCCAAACCGGGAGCCATTCGGCCCTACGAGCAGTACTTC.

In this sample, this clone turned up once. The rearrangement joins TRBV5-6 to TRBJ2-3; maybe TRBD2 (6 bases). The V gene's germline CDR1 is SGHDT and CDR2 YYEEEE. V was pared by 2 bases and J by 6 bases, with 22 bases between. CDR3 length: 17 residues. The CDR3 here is CASSFWPGTPRPDTQYF. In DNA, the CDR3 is TGTGCCAGCAGCTTTTGGCCCGGGACTCCTCGCCCCGATACGCAGTATTTT.

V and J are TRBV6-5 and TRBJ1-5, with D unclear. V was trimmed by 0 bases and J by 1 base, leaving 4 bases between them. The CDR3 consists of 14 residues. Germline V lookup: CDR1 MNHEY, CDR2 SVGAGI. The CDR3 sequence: CASSYSRSNQPQHF. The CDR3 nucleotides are TGTGCCAGCAGTTACTCGCGGAGCAATCAGCCCCAGCATTTT.

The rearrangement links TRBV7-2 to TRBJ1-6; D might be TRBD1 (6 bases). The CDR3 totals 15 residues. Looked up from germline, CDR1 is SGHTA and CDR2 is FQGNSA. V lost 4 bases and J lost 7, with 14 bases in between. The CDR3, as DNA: TGTGCCAGCAGCTCCACCTCCGGGACAAATTCACCCCTCCACTTT. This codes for CASSSTSGTNSPLHF.

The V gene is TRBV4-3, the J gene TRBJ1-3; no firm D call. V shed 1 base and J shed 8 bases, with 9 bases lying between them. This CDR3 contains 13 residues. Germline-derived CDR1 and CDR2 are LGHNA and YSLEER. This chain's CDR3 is CASSQGAQDTIYF. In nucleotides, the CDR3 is TGCGCCAGCAGCCAAGGGGCCCAGGACACCATATATTTT.

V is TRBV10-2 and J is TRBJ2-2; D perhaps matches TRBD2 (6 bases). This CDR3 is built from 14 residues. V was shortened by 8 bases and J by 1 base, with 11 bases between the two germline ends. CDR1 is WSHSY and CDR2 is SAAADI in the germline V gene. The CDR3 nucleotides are TGCGCCAGCCACGGAGGGCAGAACACCGGGGAGCTGTTTTTT. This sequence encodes CASHGGQNTGELFF.

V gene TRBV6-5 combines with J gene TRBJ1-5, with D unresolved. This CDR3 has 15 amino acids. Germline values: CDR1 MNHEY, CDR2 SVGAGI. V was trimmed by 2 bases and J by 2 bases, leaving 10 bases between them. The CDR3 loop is CASSYRRAGNQPQHF. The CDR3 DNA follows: TGTGCCAGCAGTTACCGGAGGGCCGGCAATCAGCCCCAGCATTTT.